Given below is one T cell receptor (beta chain) in context. The antigen is not known. V dropped 0 bases and J dropped 2 bases, with 9 bases sitting between them. The length of the CDR3 is 15 residues. The germline V gene encodes CDR1 MRHNA and CDR2 SNTAGT. Patients were adults with ileal or ileocolonic Crohn's disease needing resection. TCRdb's copy holds only in-frame clones and misses some; the assay was immunoSEQ multiplex PCR. Among around 33,000 clones, around three quarters were seen once, and the ten largest hold 15% to 20%. This sample was included in a study of T cell repertoires in ileal Crohn's disease. Notes on the study in general: Clonal expansions were more frequent in active smokers than non-smokers at surgery.

The receptor's source is an adult with Crohn's disease. The specimen was ileal tissue. The chain has TRBV6-4 and TRBJ2-3, with D perhaps matching TRBD1 (6 bases). CDR3 DNA sequence: TGTGCCAGCAGTGACTCGGTGGGGGCCACAGATACGCAGTATTTT. Protein: CASSDSVGATDTQYF.